This entry features one TCR beta chain sequence. Its antigen is still unknown. Data came from immunoSEQ multiplex PCR; TCRdb stores just in-frame clones and leaves some out. The repertoire has some 320,000 clones, around four fifths of them found once; the top ten carry under 2.5%. This sample stems from a study of Ad26.COV2.S vaccination and SARS-CoV-2 variants. Study-level information: Donor participated within the Ad26.COV2.S arm of the COV1001 trial. Study findings and constraints: Vaccine and placebo recipients had comparable breadth of non-spike TCRs. Responses of T cells in total may have been underestimated by the TCR breadth and depth analyses.

This sample's treatment: approximately 18 received Ad26.COV2.S at low or high dose, single or two shots; roughly 5 received placebo; per-sample allocation not given. Day 63 after the first injection of vaccine or placebo was the sampling time. An adult aged 18-55 years in Boston served as the donor. This TCR derives from a person aged 18-60 years who received the Ad26.COV2.S COVID-19 vaccine or a placebo. Sequences were derived from peripheral blood, sampled in a trial of Ad26.COV2.S vaccine versus placebo.

The DNA for the CDR3 is TGTGCCAGCAGCCAAGATCATCTCCCCTCCGGGACTAGCTACAATGAGCAGTTCTTC. Its protein is CASSQDHLPSGTSYNEQFF. The rearrangement uses TRBV3-1 (or the pseudogene TRBV3-2) and TRBJ2-1; TRBD2 matches at 8 bases. The CDR3 totals 19 residues. V dropped 0 bases and J dropped 3; count of bases not matched to a gene: 13. CDR1 and CDR2 from the germline V gene are LGHDT and YNNKEL (reference sequence).